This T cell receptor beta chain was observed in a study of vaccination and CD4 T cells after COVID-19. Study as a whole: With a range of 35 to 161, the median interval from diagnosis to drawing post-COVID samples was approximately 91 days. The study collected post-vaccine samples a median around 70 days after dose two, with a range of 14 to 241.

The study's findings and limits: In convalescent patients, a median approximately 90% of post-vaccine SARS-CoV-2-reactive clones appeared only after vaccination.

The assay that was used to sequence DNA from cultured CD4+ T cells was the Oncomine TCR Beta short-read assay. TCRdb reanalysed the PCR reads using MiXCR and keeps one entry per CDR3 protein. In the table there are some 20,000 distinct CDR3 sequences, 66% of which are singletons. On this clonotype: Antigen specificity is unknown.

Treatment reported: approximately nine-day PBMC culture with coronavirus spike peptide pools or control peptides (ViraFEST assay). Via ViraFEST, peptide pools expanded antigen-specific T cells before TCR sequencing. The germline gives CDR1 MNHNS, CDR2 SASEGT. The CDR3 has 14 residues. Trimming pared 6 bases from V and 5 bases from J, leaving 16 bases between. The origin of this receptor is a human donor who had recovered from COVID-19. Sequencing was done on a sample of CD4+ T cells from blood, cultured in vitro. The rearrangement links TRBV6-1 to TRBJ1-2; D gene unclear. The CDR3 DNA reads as TGTGCCAGCAGCCTCATAAGGGCCGGGTATGGCTACACCTTC. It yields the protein CASSLIRAGYGYTF.